The T cell receptor beta chain described here comes from a study of T cell changes during pregnancy in multiple sclerosis. In this sample, this clone turned up once. Libraries were prepared by immunoSEQ multiplex PCR; TCRdb keeps only in-frame clonotypes and omits some of them. The repertoire includes roughly 80,000 clones, roughly nine tenths of them detected once, and 1.4% to 1.5% sits in the top ten. The sequence was obtained from a female donor with multiple sclerosis, enrolled in a pregnancy study. The starting material was peripheral blood, obtained before pregnancy.

CDR3 region: CASSPRSTNEKLFF. The CDR3 DNA sequence: TGTGCCAGCAGCCCCAGGTCAACTAATGAAAAACTGTTTTTT. V is TRBV7-2 and J is TRBJ1-4; the D is unclear. CDR1 is SGHTA, CDR2 FQGNSA, per germline. With 5 bases removed from V and 0 bases from J, the gap between germline ends came to 7 bases. CDR3 length: 14 amino acids.